This TCR beta chain was sequenced in a study of blood T cells in healthy people across ages (dated by TCRdb to the mid-2010s). Looking at the study overall: In model experiments, template switching captured about one uniquely barcoded TCR beta cDNA molecule for every two T cells. For two donors (one aged 18 to 30 and one aged 80 or older), the study analyzed two additional independent replicas of 1 million unique cDNA reads from the same blood draw. Donors were grouped into four age groups: young (average about 15 years), middle-aged (39), aged (around 60) and long-lived (about 82). To track age-related changes in TCR beta repertoire diversity, the study relied on deep sequencing normalized with unique cDNA molecular identifiers. To avoid experimental bias, donors of different ages were spread randomly across the sequencing lanes.

Measured from the cysteine to the phenylalanine, the CDR3 is 15 residues long. Only the CDR3 portion is preserved as DNA: 45 bases, with reading frame beginning at the first base. Relative to germline, V is 6 bases shorter and J is 0 bases shorter, with 16 bases between their ends. For CDR1 and CDR2, the germline V gene (reference sequence) lists DFQATT and SNEGSKA. Details on this clonotype: Its recognized antigen is unknown. No qualities accompany the bases; no much larger clone lies one base away.

Libraries were made using 5' RACE. The sample was run on an Illumina HiSeq 2500. A second PCR of roughly 6 to 12 cycles was performed with a sample-barcoded 5' primer and a J-beta primer mix. A unique molecular identifier was introduced onto each TCR beta cDNA molecule by a template-switch 5' adaptor carrying 12 random nucleotides. Each sample yielded at least 2.5 million CDR3-containing paired-end reads. All of the RNA was converted into first-strand cDNA using the Mint cDNA synthesis kit, with a TRBC-specific oligonucleotide serving as the primer. Following uracil-DNA glycosylase treatment, all cDNA underwent a first 18-cycle PCR with the universal primers M1SS and BC2_uni_R. As for the original processing: Normalization of each sample was performed by random selection of 1 million high-quality reads, each carrying a distinct molecular identifier. Reads with shared molecular identifiers were discarded instead of being binned into consensus sequences. CDR3 identification, clonotype clustering and error correction used MiTCR with a Q25 quality threshold and the strictest error-elimination algorithm. Lower-bound total TCR beta diversity was estimated with a nonparametric unseen species model using Euler transformation. TCRdb's own reprocessing of the public reads used fastp at Q25 and MiXCR and kept productive beta chains. Here each entry gathers all rows of one CDR3 protein and keeps the most common genes and DNA. The V and J calls shown here were made by TCRdb, not taken from the authors' results. Across this sample there are about 730,000 distinct CDR3 sequences, with roughly 43% seen only once. The ten top clones hold under 25% of the sample.

Results and caveats for the whole study, not just this receptor: Because the CMV infection status of the donors was unknown, age-related changes in expanded clonotypes may potentially have been confounded. Observed TCR beta diversity per million T cells fell roughly linearly with age, and a significant reduction was already apparent by age around 39. Compared with the aged group, the long-lived group had more naive CD4+ T cells, fewer expanded clones and increased TCR diversity, suggesting age selection. Bulk unsorted PBMC profiling prevented conclusive comparison of naive and antigen-experienced compartments. Estimates of total diversity from one million sequenced T cells were regarded as lower bounds and underestimates. Observed TCR beta diversity correlated strongly with the percentage of naive T cells measured by flow cytometry.

Systemically healthy Caucasian individuals from Russia, approximately 39 in total and aged roughly 6 to 95 years, were included as donors. Ten milliliters of peripheral blood were drawn from each donor into EDTA-treated Vacutainer tubes. Ficoll-Paque density-gradient centrifugation was used to isolate PBMCs, with at least 7 million obtained per sample. Trizol reagent was used to extract total RNA from PBMCs, with at least 5.5 micrograms per sample. The percentages of naive CD45RAhigh/CD27high T cells were determined by flow cytometry on a PBMC aliquot from every donor. The chain is made from TRBV20-1 and TRBJ2-3; a tentative D match to TRBD1 spans 6 bases. The sequenced sample was blood. The sequence was obtained from a woman aged 55-70 years in good health. The CDR3 region has the sequence CSAPSRRGSTDTQYF. The sequence in DNA is TGCAGTGCCCCGTCCCGCAGGGGTAGCACAGATACGCAGTATTTT.